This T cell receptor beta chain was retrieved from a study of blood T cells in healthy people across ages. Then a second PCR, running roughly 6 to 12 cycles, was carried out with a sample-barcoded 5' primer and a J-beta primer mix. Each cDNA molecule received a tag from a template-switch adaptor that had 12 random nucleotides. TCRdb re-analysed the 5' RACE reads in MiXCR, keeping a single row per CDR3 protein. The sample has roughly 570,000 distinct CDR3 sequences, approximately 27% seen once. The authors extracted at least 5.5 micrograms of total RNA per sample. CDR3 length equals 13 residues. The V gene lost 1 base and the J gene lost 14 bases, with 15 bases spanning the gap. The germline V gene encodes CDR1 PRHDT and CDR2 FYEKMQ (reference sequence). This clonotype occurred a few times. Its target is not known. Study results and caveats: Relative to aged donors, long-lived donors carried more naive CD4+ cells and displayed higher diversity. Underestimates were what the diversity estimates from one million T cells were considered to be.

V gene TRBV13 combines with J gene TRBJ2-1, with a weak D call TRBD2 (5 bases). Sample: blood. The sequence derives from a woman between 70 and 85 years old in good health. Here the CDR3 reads CASSLDTSGLKFF. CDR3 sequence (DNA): TGTGCCAGCAGCTTAGATACCTCGGGGTTGAAGTTCTTC. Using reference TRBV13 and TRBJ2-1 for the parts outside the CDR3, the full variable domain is AAGVIQSPRHLIKEKRETATLKCYPIPRHDTVYWYQQGPGQDPQFLISFYEKMQSDKGSIPDRFSAQQFSDYHSELNMSSLELGDSALYFCASSLDTSGLKFFGPGTRLTVL.